This is a list of T cell receptor beta chains from one sample in a study of blood T cell repertoires in COVID-19. TCRdb's copy holds only in-frame clones and misses some; the assay was immunoSEQ multiplex PCR. The sample consists of 150,000 to 200,000 clones, roughly 91% of them appearing once. Sequencing input: peripheral blood. The receptors were sampled from a middle-aged man with active or convalescent COVID-19. Each CDR3 is given without its conserved first and last residue.

>TRBV7-8|TRBJ1-6
ASSLAGQTPLH
>TRBV7-6|TRBJ2-5
ASSLVYRTDQETQY
>TRBV7-2|TRBJ1-4
ASSLARTGGREKLF
>TRBV6-5|TRBJ2-7
ASSRTSGYYEQY
>TRBV3-1/TRBV3-2|TRBJ2-3
ASSQDLGASTDTQY
>TRBV19|TRBJ2-1
ASSILRGSYNEQF
>TRBV20-1|TRBJ1-5
SASAAGINQPQH
>TRBV27|TRBJ1-2
ASTRDRHT
>TRBV6-5|TRBJ2-3
ASTLARTQY
>TRBV29-1|TRBJ1-1
SVEVRTGMVTEAF
>TRBV28|TRBJ1-2
ASKMDSNYGYT
>TRBV18|TRBJ1-2
ASSATGNDGYT
>TRBV28|TRBJ2-3
ASSYSLDRGRGDTQY
>TRBV7-9|TRBJ2-7
ASSRTGGYEQY
>TRBV9|TRBJ2-2
ASNEDGGPGELF
>TRBV2|TRBJ2-7
ASSSGTGGYEQY
>TRBV18|TRBJ2-5
ASSPPNQETQY
>TRBV6-1|TRBJ1-3
ASSDLKGQGWLVAGNTIY
>TRBV6-4|TRBJ1-2
ASSPGTGYGYT
>TRBV5-1|TRBJ2-3
ASSQGQGTDTQY
>TRBV27|TRBJ2-7
ASRGTGGSYEQY
>TRBV28|TRBJ2-7
ASSLVTPRRAEQY
>TRBV7-2|TRBJ1-5
ASSSGQGGGQPQH
>TRBV19|TRBJ1-4
ASSISGIKLF
>TRBV27|TRBJ1-5
ASSLGGGYYNQPQH
>TRBV28|TRBJ1-2
ASSLLDGQGET
>TRBV12-5|TRBJ1-5
ASGLETGRGQPQH
>TRBV12-5|TRBJ2-6
ASGSISNPGSGANVLT
>TRBV2|TRBJ1-5
ASSGQPNQPQH
>TRBV2|TRBJ2-5
ASSEAREETQY
>TRBV19|TRBJ2-7
ASSQDRAYEQY
>TRBV5-6|TRBJ1-1
ASSIQGIVNTEAF
>TRBV27|TRBJ1-1
ASIRSGLNTEAF
>TRBV7-9|TRBJ1-5
ASSGGQVRNQPQH
>TRBV28|TRBJ1-4
ASTRLRANEKLF
>TRBV28|TRBJ2-7
ASSSHFSRGADGAEQY
>TRBV5-1|TRBJ2-1
ASSYPPAGTGENEQF
>TRBV28|TRBJ1-2
AITTNYGYT
>TRBV2|TRBJ2-2
ASSGTSGAPNTGELF
>TRBV2|TRBJ1-3
ASAAQGFGNTIY
>TRBV7-2|TRBJ2-1
ASSLAQSNEQF
>TRBV12-3/TRBV12-4|TRBJ2-7
AGSSGLATEQY
>TRBV10-3|TRBJ2-1
AISGGRDRGTYNEQF
>TRBV7-9|TRBJ1-2
ASSLRDKYGYT
>TRBV15|TRBJ1-4
ATSRDPAGEGEKLF
>TRBV27|TRBJ2-7
ASSQQDPGLLREQY
>TRBV14|TRBJ1-2
ASSQGSGSGYT
>TRBV19|TRBJ1-1
ASSKQGLGKAF
>TRBV27|TRBJ1-2
ASSHGTGDNYGYT
>TRBV11-2|TRBJ2-7
ASSSFPGVASYEQY
>TRBV2|TRBJ2-5
ASSHKDNQETQY
>TRBV18|TRBJ2-5
ASSPTERETQY
>TRBV19|TRBJ2-5
ASSIPSGGRETQY
>TRBV19|TRBJ1-4
ASKVSGQRNEKLF
>TRBV6-5|TRBJ1-4
AVGPAYEKLF
>TRBV10-3|TRBJ2-7
AIKVGATYEQY
>TRBV3-1/TRBV3-2|TRBJ2-3
ASSQERAGVFTDTQY
>TRBV27|TRBJ2-7
ASSSRQGWHEQY
>TRBV11-2|TRBJ2-3
ASSLDQASTDTQY
>TRBV2|TRBJ2-5
ASSTSETQY